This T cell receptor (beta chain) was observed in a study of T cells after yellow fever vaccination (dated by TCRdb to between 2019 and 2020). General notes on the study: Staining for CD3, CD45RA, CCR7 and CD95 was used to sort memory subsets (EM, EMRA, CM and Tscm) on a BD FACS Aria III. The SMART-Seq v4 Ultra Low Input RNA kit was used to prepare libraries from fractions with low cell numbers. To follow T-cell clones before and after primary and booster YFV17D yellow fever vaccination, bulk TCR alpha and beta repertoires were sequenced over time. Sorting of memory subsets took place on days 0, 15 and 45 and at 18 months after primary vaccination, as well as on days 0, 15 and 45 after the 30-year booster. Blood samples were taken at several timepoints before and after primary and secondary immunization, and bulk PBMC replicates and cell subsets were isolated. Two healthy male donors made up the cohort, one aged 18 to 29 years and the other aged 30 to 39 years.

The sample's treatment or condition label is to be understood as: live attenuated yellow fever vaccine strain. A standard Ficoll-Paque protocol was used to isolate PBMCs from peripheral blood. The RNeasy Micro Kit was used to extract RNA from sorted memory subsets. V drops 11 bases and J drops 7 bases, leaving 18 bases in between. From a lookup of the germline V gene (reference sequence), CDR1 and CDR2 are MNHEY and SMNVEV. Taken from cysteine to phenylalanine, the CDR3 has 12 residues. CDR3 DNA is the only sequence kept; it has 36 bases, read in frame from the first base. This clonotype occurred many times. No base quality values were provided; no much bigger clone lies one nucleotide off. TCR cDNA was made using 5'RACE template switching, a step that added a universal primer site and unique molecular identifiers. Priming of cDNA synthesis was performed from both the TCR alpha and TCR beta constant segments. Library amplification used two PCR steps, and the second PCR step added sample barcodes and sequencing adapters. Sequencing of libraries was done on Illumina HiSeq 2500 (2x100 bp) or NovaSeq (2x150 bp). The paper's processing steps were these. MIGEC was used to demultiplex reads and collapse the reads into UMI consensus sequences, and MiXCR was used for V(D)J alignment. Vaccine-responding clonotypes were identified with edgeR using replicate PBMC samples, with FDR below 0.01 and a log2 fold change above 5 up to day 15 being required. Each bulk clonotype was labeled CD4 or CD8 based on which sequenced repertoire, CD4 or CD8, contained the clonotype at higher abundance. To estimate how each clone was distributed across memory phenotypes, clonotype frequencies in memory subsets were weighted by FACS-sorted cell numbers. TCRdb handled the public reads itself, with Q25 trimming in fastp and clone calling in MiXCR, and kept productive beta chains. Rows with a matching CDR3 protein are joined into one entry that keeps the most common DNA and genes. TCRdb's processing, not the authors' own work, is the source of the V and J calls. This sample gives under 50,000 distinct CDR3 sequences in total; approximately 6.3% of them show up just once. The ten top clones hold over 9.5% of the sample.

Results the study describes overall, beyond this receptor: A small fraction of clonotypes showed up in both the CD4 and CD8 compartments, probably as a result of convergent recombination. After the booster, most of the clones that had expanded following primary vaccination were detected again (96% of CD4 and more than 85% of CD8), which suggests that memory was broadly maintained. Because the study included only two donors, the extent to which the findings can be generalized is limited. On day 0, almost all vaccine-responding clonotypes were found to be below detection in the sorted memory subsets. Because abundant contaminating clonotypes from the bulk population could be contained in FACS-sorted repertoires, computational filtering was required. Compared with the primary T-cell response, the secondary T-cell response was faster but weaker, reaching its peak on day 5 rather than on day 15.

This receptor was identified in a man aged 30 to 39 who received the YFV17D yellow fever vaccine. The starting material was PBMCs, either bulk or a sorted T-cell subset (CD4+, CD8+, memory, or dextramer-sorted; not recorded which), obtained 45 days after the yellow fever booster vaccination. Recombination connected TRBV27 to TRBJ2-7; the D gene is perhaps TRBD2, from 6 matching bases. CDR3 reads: CAVRRAGGEQYF. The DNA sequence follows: TGTGCCGTTAGACGTGCAGGAGGGGAGCAGTACTTC.